Sequencing of this T cell receptor beta chain was carried out in a study of T cell changes during pregnancy in multiple sclerosis. Clones were sequenced by immunoSEQ multiplex PCR, and TCRdb holds only the in-frame ones, with some missing. The sample comprises tens of thousands of clones, just over 90% of which are singletons, and 1.4% rests with the top ten. The CDR3 has 16 residues. The V and J genes are TRBV21-1 and TRBJ2-1; the D call of TRBD1 is as the table states it, not checked on the DNA. TRBV21-1 is termed a pseudogene. The receptor was derived from a female donor with multiple sclerosis, enrolled in a pregnancy study. The material was peripheral blood, obtained in the third trimester of pregnancy. CDR3 nucleotide sequence: TGTGCCAGCAGCAATCAGGGGAAAACCTCCTACAATGAGCAGTTCTTC. Translating gives CASSNQGKTSYNEQFF.